These 24 T cell receptor beta chains share one sample of origin, sequenced in a study of human thymus T cells. Clones were read by immunoSEQ multiplex PCR, and TCRdb kept only the in-frame ones, dropping some. The table lists 40,000 to 55,000 clones, nearly 95% of them singletons. Material for sequencing was blood. These receptors originate from a boy younger than two with a congenital heart defect but otherwise immunologically healthy.

The chain recombines TRBV28 with TRBJ1-1, with TRBD1 matching 8 bases. The germline CDR1 and CDR2 sequences are MDHEN and SYDVKM. With 3 bases clipped from V and 3 bases from J, the junction kept 9 bases outside the gene matches. CDR3 length equals 16 residues. The CDR3 coding sequence is TGTGCCAGCAGTTTGGACTGGACAGGGCTAGACACTGAAGCTTTCTTT. This sequence encodes CASSLDWTGLDTEAFF.

The V and J genes are TRBV5-1 and TRBJ1-1, with TRBD1 as a possible D gene (5 bases). V lost 6 bases and J 2 bases, leaving 14 bases between the germline ends. CDR1 is SGHRS and CDR2 is YFSETQ in the germline V gene. This CDR3 spans 14 amino acids. CDR3 amino acids: CASNTQASNTEAFF. The CDR3 nucleotides read TGCGCCAGCAACACACAGGCCAGTAACACTGAAGCTTTCTTT.

This chain uses TRBV7-2 with TRBJ2-2; possibly TRBD2 for D (6 bases). V shed 5 bases and J shed 6 bases, with 19 bases lying between them. This CDR3 comprises 16 residues. Germline V gene data show CDR1 as SGHTA and CDR2 as FQGNSA. CDR3 sequence: CASSLTGDPKAGELFF. The CDR3 DNA is TGTGCCAGCAGCCTGACGGGGGACCCTAAGGCCGGGGAGCTGTTTTTT. Based on the CDR3 plus reference TRBV7-2 and TRBJ2-2, the full variable domain is GAGVSQSPSNKVTEKGKDVELRCDPISGHTALYWYRQSLGQGLEFLIYFQGNSAPDKSGLPSDRFSAERTGGSVSTLTIQRTQQEDSAVYLCASSLTGDPKAGELFFGEGSRLTVL.

The chain joins TRBV19 to TRBJ2-5; TRBD2 might be the D (6 bases). Germline lookup yields CDR1 LNHDA and CDR2 SQIVND (reference sequence). Trimming stripped 3 bases from V and 5 bases from J, with 10 bases between. The CDR3 is made up of 13 amino acids. The CDR3 DNA follows: TGTGCCAGTAGTATGGGCGGGGATGAGACCCAGTACTTC. Protein product: CASSMGGDETQYF.

V and J are TRBV5-6 and TRBJ2-4, with D possibly matching TRBD2 (5 bases). Germline V gives CDR1 SGHDT, CDR2 YYEEEE. The V end lost 1 base, the J end lost 3 bases, and 11 bases lay between the germline ends. The CDR3 has 15 amino acids. The CDR3 loop reads CASSLTGWDKNIQYF. In DNA form, the CDR3 reads TGTGCCAGCAGCTTGACGGGGTGGGACAAAAACATTCAGTACTTC.

This clone was detected only a few times. V gene TRBV4-1 combines with J gene TRBJ1-2; 10 positions agree with TRBD1. CDR3 length: 13 amino acids. Germline V gene data show CDR1 as MGHRA and CDR2 as YSYEKL. V shed 4 bases and J 4 bases; nucleotides not matched to a gene: 0. The CDR3 region is CASSRTGGYGYTF. CDR3 DNA: TGCGCCAGCAGCCGGACAGGGGGCTATGGCTACACCTTC.

V is TRBV19 and J is TRBJ2-1; 8 nucleotides line up with TRBD1. This CDR3 is 15 amino acids long. Germline CDR1 LNHDA, CDR2 SQIVND (reference sequence). With 7 bases clipped from V and 4 bases from J, the junction kept 9 bases outside the gene matches. The CDR3 here is CASMGTGVLYNEQFF. The CDR3 nucleotides are TGTGCCAGTATGGGGACAGGCGTCCTTTACAATGAGCAGTTCTTC.

The chain is built from TRBV4-1 and TRBJ2-7; possible D gene TRBD2, 5 bases. This CDR3 comprises 14 residues. The germline V gene encodes CDR1 MGHRA and CDR2 YSYEKL. V lost 6 bases to trimming and J lost 1 base, with 13 bases between them. This chain's CDR3 is CASSRRTPSYEQYF. The CDR3 region has the DNA TGCGCCAGCAGTCGGAGGACTCCTTCCTACGAGCAGTACTTC.

The J gene is TRBJ2-2, the V gene TRBV6-5, with D unclear. The CDR3 is 12 amino acids. The V end was cut by 7 bases, the J end by 7 bases, with 10 bases between. The germline CDR1 and CDR2 sequences are MNHEY and SVGAGI. CDR3 nucleotides: TGTGCCAGCACCCAGGCAGGCGGGGAGCTGTTTTTT. Protein product: CASTQAGGELFF.

The chain has TRBV7-2 and TRBJ2-7; TRBD1 aligns across 8 bases. CDR3 length: 13 residues. Per the germline V gene, CDR1 is SGHTA and CDR2 is FQGNSA. Germline trimming cut 4 bases from V and 4 bases from J; bases unmatched to any gene: 3. For the CDR3, the DNA is TGTGCCAGCAGCTCGGACAGGGTTTACGAGCAGTACTTC. This translates into CASSSDRVYEQYF.

This clone showed up just once. The V call is TRBV4-1, the J call TRBJ2-7, with 7 bases matching TRBD1. CDR1 and CDR2 (germline): MGHRA, YSYEKL. The length of the CDR3 is 13 residues. J gave up 2 bases and V 6 bases, and 4 bases lay outside the gene matches. The CDR3 coding sequence is TGCGCCAGCAGTCATGACAGGGCCTACGAGCAGTACTTC. Residues: CASSHDRAYEQYF.

This sequence joins TRBV29-1 and TRBJ1-1, with D maybe TRBD1 (5 bases). Germline V CDR1 and CDR2: SQVTM, ANQGSEA. This CDR3 has 10 amino acids. V was trimmed by 4 bases and J by 7 bases, leaving 7 bases between them. DNA for the CDR3: TGCAGCGTTGTGGGGGATGAAGCTTTCTTT. Translating it yields CSVVGDEAFF. The variable domain in full, completed from reference TRBV29-1 and TRBJ1-1, reads SAVISQKPSRDICQRGTSLTIQCQVDSQVTMMFWYRQQPGQSLTLIATANQGSEATYESGFVIDKFPISRPNLTFSTLTVSNMSPEDSSIYLCSVVGDEAFFGQGTRLTVV.

This clone was picked up a small number of times. This rearrangement joins TRBV6-5 to TRBJ1-1, with D unclear. Trimming shortened V by 3 bases and J by 0 bases, and 8 bases separated the two germline ends. The CDR3 is made up of 14 amino acids. Per the germline V gene, CDR1 is MNHEY and CDR2 is SVGAGI. The CDR3 loop reads CASSYGRLNTEAFF. The CDR3 DNA is TGTGCCAGCAGTTATGGACGGTTGAACACTGAAGCTTTCTTT.

V usage is TRBV18 and J usage is TRBJ1-2; D may be TRBD1 (6 bases). This CDR3 comprises 14 residues. Germline CDR1 and CDR2: KGHSH and LQKENI. The V end lost 5 bases, the J end lost 5 bases, and 15 bases lay between the germline ends. The CDR3, as DNA: TGTGCCAGCTCATCCCTGACAGGCCCTTATGGCTACACCTTC. It encodes CASSSLTGPYGYTF.

The V gene is TRBV11-2, the J gene TRBJ2-1; 8 positions match TRBD2. The CDR3 has 17 residues. Germline values: CDR1 SGHAT, CDR2 FQNNGV. V shed 4 bases, J shed 0 bases, and the junction held 8 bases outside the gene matches. CDR3 amino acids: CASSSSPRGGSYNEQFF. CDR3 DNA sequence: TGTGCCAGCAGCTCCTCCCCCCGGGGGGGCTCCTACAATGAGCAGTTCTTC.

The rearrangement joins TRBV7-2 to TRBJ1-2; D remains ambiguous. Trimming removed 2 bases from V and 8 bases from J, with 9 bases in between. The germline V gene has CDR1 SGHTA and CDR2 FQGNSA. The CDR3 totals 12 residues. CDR3 coding DNA: TGTGCCAGCAGCTTAAGACCCGCCGGCTACACCTTC. Translated: CASSLRPAGYTF.

The rearrangement joins TRBV28 to TRBJ1-6, with no clear D. Trimming stripped 2 bases from V and 6 bases from J, with 5 bases between. Germline assignment: CDR1 MDHEN and CDR2 SYDVKM. The CDR3 extends over 13 amino acids. The CDR3 loop is CASSLGFNSPLHF. CDR3 coding DNA: TGTGCCAGCAGTTTAGGGTTTAATTCACCCCTCCACTTT. Full variable domain (rest looked up from reference TRBV28 and TRBJ1-6): DVKVTQSSRYLVKRTGEKVFLECVQDMDHENMFWYRQDPGLGLRLIYFSYDVKMKEKGDIPEGYSVSREKKERFSLILESASTNQTSMYLCASSLGFNSPLHFGNGTRLTVT.

This clone has just one count. The V call is TRBV29-1, the J call TRBJ2-7, with TRBD2 matching over 7 bases. CDR3 length: 13 amino acids. The V and J ends lost 4 bases and 0 bases, in that order; junction bases with no gene match: 3. Germline V CDR1 and CDR2: SQVTM, ANQGSEA. The CDR3 region is CSVVGGSSYEQYF. The CDR3 region has the DNA TGCAGCGTTGTAGGCGGGAGCTCCTACGAGCAGTACTTC.

In this sample, this clone turned up once. Here the CDR3 DNA reads TGCGCCAGCAGCCAAGGACAGGGATTCACAGATACGCAGTATTTT. Amino acids: CASSQGQGFTDTQYF. This chain connects TRBV4-3 to TRBJ2-3, with 7 bases fitting TRBD1. From germline, CDR1 is LGHNA and CDR2 YSLEER. This CDR3 comprises 15 residues. The ends lost 1 base at V and 2 bases at J; junction bases unmatched: 3.

The J gene is TRBJ2-3, the V gene TRBV11-3; D is ambiguous. CDR1 SGHNT and CDR2 YENEEA come from the germline V gene. V lost 5 bases, J lost 1 base, and 4 bases lay in between. The CDR3 is 12 amino acids. The CDR3 spells CASSQGTDTQYF. CDR3 DNA sequence: TGTGCCAGCAGCCAGGGCACAGATACGCAGTATTTT. The variable domain in full, with the rest retrieved from reference TRBV11-3 and TRBJ2-3, is EAGVVQSPRYKIIEKKQPVAFWCNPISGHNTLYWYLQNLGQGPELLIRYENEEAVDDSQLPKDRFSAERLKGVDSTLKIQPAELGDSAVYLCASSQGTDTQYFGPGTRLTVL.

V usage is TRBV11-3 and J usage is TRBJ2-7, with 8 bases matching TRBD1. This CDR3 contains 13 residues. Germline V lookup: CDR1 SGHNT, CDR2 YENEEA. J was trimmed by 7 bases and V by 5 bases; bases with no gene match: 7. CDR3 sequence: CASSLTGGREQYF. The CDR3 DNA reads TGTGCCAGCAGCCTTACAGGGGGGAGGGAGCAGTACTTC. Based on the CDR3 plus reference TRBV11-3 and TRBJ2-7, the full variable domain is EAGVVQSPRYKIIEKKQPVAFWCNPISGHNTLYWYLQNLGQGPELLIRYENEEAVDDSQLPKDRFSAERLKGVDSTLKIQPAELGDSAVYLCASSLTGGREQYFGPGTRLTVT.

J is TRBJ2-1 and V is TRBV7-9; no clear D gene. V was shortened by 2 bases and J by 6 bases, with 11 bases between the two germline ends. The CDR3 runs 14 residues. Germline V lookup: CDR1 SEHNR, CDR2 FQNEAQ (reference sequence). CDR3: CASSLSLDVNEQFF. In DNA, the CDR3 is TGTGCCAGCAGCTTAAGTCTTGACGTCAATGAGCAGTTCTTC.

The J gene is TRBJ1-3, the V gene TRBV27; the D is unclear. Trimming stripped 1 base from V and 0 bases from J, with 7 bases between. CDR1 and CDR2 from the germline V gene are MNHEY and SMNVEV (reference sequence). The CDR3 has 15 residues. CDR3 DNA: TGTGCCAGCAGTTTATTTGGGGTCTCTGGAAACACCATATATTTT. Amino acids: CASSLFGVSGNTIYF.

The chain is built from TRBV5-1 and TRBJ1-5; a possible D gene is TRBD1 (6 bases). The length of the CDR3 is 17 residues. Trimming pared 0 bases from V and 0 bases from J, leaving 13 bases between. Germline lookup yields CDR1 SGHRS and CDR2 YFSETQ. The CDR3: CASSLAWTDNSNQPQHF. As DNA, the CDR3 is TGCGCCAGCAGCTTGGCCTGGACAGATAATAGCAATCAGCCCCAGCATTTT.